These 11 T cell receptor beta chains originate from one sample sequenced in a study of T cells in Graves' hyperthyroidism and ophthalmopathy (dated by TCRdb to the late 2010s). Library preparation was by multiplex PCR. The sequencer listed for this sample is Illumina HiSeq 2000. The TCR beta CDR3 regions were amplified from RNA transcripts. A first-round RT-PCR of the TCR CDR3 used the HTBI primer set with the Qiagen OneStep RT-PCR kit. TCRdb reran the public reads through fastp at Q25 and MiXCR, keeping productive beta chains. CDR3 protein sequences are deduplicated, and each keeps its most common genes and DNA. For this sample the table gives more than 450,000 distinct CDR3 sequences, of which 20% were detected only once. Over 45% of the sample comes from the top ten. Sequencing was performed on blood. The receptor source for this set is a man in his forties with Graves' ophthalmopathy.

V is TRBV28 and J is TRBJ1-5; no firm D call. The germline gives CDR1 MDHEN, CDR2 SYDVKM. The CDR3 extends over 12 amino acids. V was cut by 4 bases and J by 6 bases, with 7 bases left in between. CDR3 nucleotides: TGTGCCAGCAGTTCGAACGGTCAGCCCCAGCATTTT. Residues: CASSSNGQPQHF.

This clonotype was seen many times. The V call is TRBV5-1, the J call TRBJ1-3; the D gene is possibly TRBD1 (6 bases). The CDR3 spans 13 residues. V lost 5 bases, J lost 8 bases, and 14 bases lay in between. Germline V gene sequence: CDR1 SGHRS, CDR2 YFSETQ. The CDR3 loop reads CASRRDTEDTIYF. The CDR3 DNA follows: TGCGCCAGCAGAAGGGACACTGAGGACACCATATATTTT.

This clonotype was seen a few times. The J gene is TRBJ2-2, the V gene TRBV9; 7 nucleotides align to TRBD2. The V gene end was trimmed by 4 bases and the J gene end by 4 bases; junction bases not matched to a gene: 4. Germline CDR1 reads SGDLS; CDR2 reads YYNGEE. The CDR3 spans 14 residues. CDR3 coding DNA: TGTGCCAGCAGCCGGGGGGAGAGCACCGGGGAGCTGTTTTTT. Protein sequence: CASSRGESTGELFF.

In its sample, this clonotype was seen a few times. The J gene is TRBJ2-1, the V gene TRBV6-2 or TRBV6-3; D not resolved. The CDR3 contains 15 residues. V lost 2 bases and J lost 8, with 16 bases in between. Germline-derived CDR1 and CDR2 are MNHEY and SVGEGT. The CDR3 DNA is TGTGCCAGCAGTTACAAGAGCGTCCCAAACGATGAGCAGTTCTTC. It codes for CASSYKSVPNDEQFF.

This clonotype was recorded a few times. J is TRBJ2-1 and V is TRBV7-9, with D hard to call. This CDR3 has 10 residues. Germline-derived CDR1 and CDR2 are SEHNR and FQNEAQ (reference sequence). Trimming cost V 6 bases and J 8 bases, with 5 bases left between them. The CDR3 DNA is TGTGCCAGCAGGAGGTATGAGCAGTTCTTC. Translation gives CASRRYEQFF.

This clonotype has just a few counts. V is TRBV5-1 and J is TRBJ2-1, with D possibly being TRBD1 (6 bases). This CDR3 spans 14 amino acids. Trimming pared 4 bases from V and 8 bases from J, leaving 16 bases between. The germline V gene has CDR1 SGHRS and CDR2 YFSETQ. The CDR3 protein is CASSVPTGMDEQFF. In nucleotides, the CDR3 is TGCGCCAGCAGCGTCCCTACAGGGATGGATGAGCAGTTCTTC.

This clonotype was seen a few times. The rearrangement uses TRBV9 and TRBJ2-3; 13 bases align to TRBD2. Germline values: CDR1 SGDLS, CDR2 YYNGEE. The CDR3 spans 18 residues. Germline trimming cut 0 bases from V and 6 bases from J; bases unmatched to any gene: 10. DNA for the CDR3: TGTGCCAGCAGCGTAGCCACGGGACTAGCGGGAACCTTGGATACGCAGTATTTT. Translating gives CASSVATGLAGTLDTQYF.

This rearrangement joins TRBV6-2 or TRBV6-3 to TRBJ2-3, with 14 nucleotides matching TRBD2. The V segment lost 6 bases and the J segment 7 bases; nucleotides outside the gene matches: 9. The CDR3 contains 16 residues. Germline values: CDR1 MNHEY, CDR2 SVGEGT. The CDR3 bases are TGTGCCAGCAGAGGTCGACTAGCGGGAGGGCCCTATACGCAGTATTTT. Translated: CASRGRLAGGPYTQYF.

This clonotype was observed many times. The rearrangement joins TRBV5-1 to TRBJ1-1; D call uncertain. Trimming cost V 0 bases and J 0 bases, with 12 bases left between them. The CDR3 has 16 residues. Germline CDR1 SGHRS, CDR2 YFSETQ. CDR3 nucleotides: TGCGCCAGCAGCTTGGGCAGGTCTAACATGAACACTGAAGCTTTCTTT. Its translation is CASSLGRSNMNTEAFF.

This clonotype has ten or more counts. The chain is built from TRBV10-3 and TRBJ2-3; unclear D gene. The CDR3 consists of 11 residues. Per the germline V gene, CDR1 is ENHRY and CDR2 is SYGVKD. With 7 bases removed from V and 1 base from J, the gap between germline ends came to 3 bases. DNA of the CDR3: TGTGCCATCATGCGCACAGATACGCAGTATTTT. It codes for CAIMRTDTQYF.

This clonotype was observed a few times. This chain uses TRBV28 with TRBJ2-1, with D unclear. Germline V CDR1 and CDR2: MDHEN, SYDVKM. The CDR3 totals 10 residues. Trimming took off 6 bases at V and 9 bases at J, with 6 bases between the two ends. CDR3: CASRDGEQFF. The CDR3 DNA reads TGTGCCAGCAGGGACGGTGAGCAGTTCTTC.